These 22 T cell receptor beta chains were all obtained from the same sample, sequenced in a study of T cell changes during pregnancy in multiple sclerosis. Clones were read by immunoSEQ multiplex PCR, and TCRdb kept only the in-frame ones, dropping some. Here the sample spans some 54,000 clones, 85% to 95% being singletons. This material consisted of peripheral blood, taken after pregnancy. Receptors were obtained from a female donor with multiple sclerosis, enrolled in a pregnancy study.

The CDR3: CASSSWGGTSSYEQYF. In nucleotides, the CDR3 is TGTGCCAGCAGCTCGTGGGGTGGGACTAGCTCCTACGAGCAGTACTTC. The V and J genes are TRBV5-6 and TRBJ2-7; 8 bases are a match to TRBD2. The CDR3 length is 16 residues. CDR1 and CDR2 from the germline V gene are SGHDT and YYEEEE. V shed 3 bases, J shed 0 bases, and the junction held 8 bases outside the gene matches. The full variable domain, rest sourced from reference TRBV5-6 and TRBJ2-7, is DAGVTQSPTHLIKTRGQQVTLRCSPKSGHDTVSWYQQALGQGPQFIFQYYEEEERQRGNFPDRFSGHQFPNYSSELNVNALLLGDSALYLCASSSWGGTSSYEQYFGPGTRLTVT.

The CDR3 loop reads CASSLFSARPRISSGANVLTF. The CDR3 bases are TGTGCCAGCAGTTTATTCAGTGCCAGGCCGCGAATTTCGTCTGGGGCCAACGTCCTGACTTTC. The V call is TRBV27, the J call TRBJ2-6; D is uncertain. Germline lookup yields CDR1 MNHEY and CDR2 SMNVEV (reference sequence). CDR3 length: 21 amino acids. Trimming shortened V by 1 base and J by 1 base, and 23 bases separated the two germline ends.

Only one count was recorded for this clone. The CDR3 DNA sequence: TGTGCCAGCAGTTTATCAGGACAGATCTATGGCTACACCTTC. Amino acid sequence: CASSLSGQIYGYTF. The chain uses TRBV27 and TRBJ1-2; D may be TRBD1 (6 bases). From germline, CDR1 is MNHEY and CDR2 SMNVEV (reference sequence). There are 14 residues in the CDR3. V shed 0 bases and J shed 4 bases, with 9 bases lying between them.

The CDR3 DNA reads TGTGCCAGCAGTTCGAGCCTCACTAACTCCGAGCAGTACTTC. It encodes CASSSSLTNSEQYF. The chain links TRBV27 to TRBJ2-7; D remains ambiguous. Trimming shortened V by 4 bases and J by 6 bases, and 16 bases separated the two germline ends. This CDR3 region has 14 residues. CDR1 is MNHEY and CDR2 is SMNVEV in the germline V gene (reference sequence).

The chain employs TRBV7-3 and TRBJ2-3; 11 bases align to TRBD2. Germline trimming cut 5 bases from V and 2 bases from J; bases unmatched to any gene: 9. The CDR3 is 17 amino acids. From germline, CDR1 is SGHTA and CDR2 FQGTGA. The CDR3 DNA follows: TGTGCCAGCAGCCTGACCGGGACTAGCGGAACCACAGATACGCAGTATTTT. Protein sequence: CASSLTGTSGTTDTQYF.

J is TRBJ2-5 and V is TRBV9, with D possibly being TRBD1 (6 bases). Trimming removed 0 bases at V and 5 bases at J, with 11 bases between. Looked up from germline, CDR1 is SGDLS and CDR2 is YYNGEE. This CDR3 has 14 amino acids. CDR3 nucleotide sequence: TGTGCCAGCAGCGTAGCTGGGGGCGCGGAGACCCAGTACTTC. This codes for CASSVAGGAETQYF. Variable domain in full (rest from reference TRBV9 and TRBJ2-5): DSGVTQTPKHLITATGQRVTLRCSPRSGDLSVYWYQQSLDQGLQFLIQYYNGEERAKGNILERFSAQQFPDLHSELNLSSLELGDSALYFCASSVAGGAETQYFGPGTRLLVL.

The chain couples TRBV5-4 to TRBJ2-7; 7 positions match TRBD2. CDR1 SGHNT and CDR2 YYREEE come from the germline V gene (reference sequence). Trimming took 4 bases from V and 6 from J; bases not matched to a gene: 13. The CDR3 contains 15 residues. The CDR3 DNA follows: TGTGCCAGCAGCGGGGGGGACTACCGCCCTTCCGAGCAGTACTTC. Residues: CASSGGDYRPSEQYF. The variable domain in full, completed from reference TRBV5-4 and TRBJ2-7, reads ETGVTQSPTHLIKTRGQQVTLRCSSQSGHNTVSWYQQALGQGPQFIFQYYREEENGRGNFPPRFSGLQFPNYSSELNVNALELDDSALYLCASSGGDYRPSEQYFGPGTRLTVT.

CDR3 region: CASSQDLASGTSDNEQFF. DNA of the CDR3: TGTGCCAGCAGCCAAGATTTGGCTAGCGGGACTTCTGACAATGAGCAGTTCTTC. The genes are TRBV14 and TRBJ2-1; 9 bases line up with TRBD2. Germline CDR1 and CDR2: SGHDN and FVKESK. Trimming at V came to 0 bases and at J to 5 bases, leaving 11 bases not matched to a gene. CDR3 length: 18 residues.

V and J are TRBV11-1 and TRBJ2-1; TRBD1 might be the D (6 bases). V lost 4 bases to trimming and J lost 11 bases, with 15 bases between them. CDR1 SGHAT and CDR2 FQDESV come from the germline V gene (reference sequence). The CDR3 sequence is 13 residues long. This CDR3 reads CASSSYTGQQQFF. CDR3 coding DNA: TGTGCCAGCAGCTCATATACCGGACAGCAGCAGTTCTTC.

This chain uses TRBV29-1 with TRBJ2-7; D remains unclear. Looked up from germline, CDR1 is SQVTM and CDR2 is ANQGSEA. CDR3 size: 12 residues. The V and J ends lost 8 bases and 0 bases respectively, with 11 bases between them. The CDR3 DNA follows: TGCAGCTTTAATTCGGGCTCCTACGAGCAGTACTTC. This encodes CSFNSGSYEQYF.

The genes are TRBV19 and TRBJ2-1; perhaps TRBD1 as D (6 bases). This CDR3 spans 15 amino acids. Germline V CDR1 and CDR2: LNHDA, SQIVND (reference sequence). Trimming removed 6 bases from V and 0 bases from J, with 12 bases in between. The CDR3, as DNA: TGTGCCAGTAGGGTTACAGGGTCCTCCTACAATGAGCAGTTCTTC. Protein product: CASRVTGSSYNEQFF.

The rearrangement uses TRBV19 and TRBJ2-3; 11 bases align to TRBD2. The germline gives CDR1 LNHDA, CDR2 SQIVND (reference sequence). CDR3 length: 19 amino acids. After removal of 7 bases from V and 2 bases from J, the junction contained 17 bases not matched to a gene. The CDR3 reads CASTPSALAGGHSTDTQYF. The CDR3 coding sequence is TGTGCCAGTACCCCCAGTGCGCTAGCGGGAGGACACTCCACAGATACGCAGTATTTT.

CDR3 nucleotides: TGTGCCAGCAGCCAACTTCCCGGACAGGGTAACTACTATGGCTACACCTTC. Protein: CASSQLPGQGNYYGYTF. The chain uses TRBV4-2 and TRBJ1-2; 8 bases line up with TRBD1. The junction had 11 bases not matched to a gene; V was cut back by 2 bases and J by 3 bases. The CDR3 loop spans 17 amino acids. Germline CDR1 reads LGHNA; CDR2 reads YNFKEQ.

V gene TRBV14 combines with J gene TRBJ2-1, with 8 bases that match TRBD1. The germline V gene has CDR1 SGHDN and CDR2 FVKESK. The V and J ends lost 0 bases and 5 bases, in that order; junction bases with no gene match: 3. The CDR3 covers 15 residues. CDR3 nucleotide sequence: TGTGCCAGCAGCCAAGACCACAGGGGGAACAATGAGCAGTTCTTC. It specifies CASSQDHRGNNEQFF.

The chain combines TRBV2 with TRBJ1-1; TRBD1 might be the D (6 bases). Trimming pared 7 bases from V and 0 bases from J, leaving 15 bases between. CDR1 and CDR2 from the germline V gene are SNHLY and FYNNEI. This CDR3 comprises 15 residues. DNA for the CDR3: TGTGCCAGCAAAGACAGTGGGGGCATGAACACTGAAGCTTTCTTT. It yields the protein CASKDSGGMNTEAFF.

The count of this clone is one. The CDR3 region has the DNA TGTGCCAGCAGCTCCCCGGGACTAGCGGGAGGGCCGGTCGATGAGCAGTTCTTC. Amino acid sequence: CASSSPGLAGGPVDEQFF. This chain joins TRBV11-3 and TRBJ2-1, with 16 bases matching TRBD2. Looked up from germline, CDR1 is SGHNT and CDR2 is YENEEA. The CDR3 has 18 amino acids. Germline trimming cut 4 bases from V and 8 bases from J; bases unmatched to any gene: 11.

In its sample, this clone was seen once. The chain uses TRBV27 and TRBJ1-1; 7 bases map to TRBD1. There are 15 residues in the CDR3. Germline values: CDR1 MNHEY, CDR2 SMNVEV (reference sequence). J lost 6 bases, V lost 2 bases, and 9 bases had no gene match. The CDR3 region has the DNA TGTGCCAGCAGTTTAGGTGAGGGGGCGGTATCTGAAGCTTTCTTT. Its translation: CASSLGEGAVSEAFF.

The chain recombines TRBV6-6 with TRBJ2-1; weak D call: TRBD2 (6 bases). Trimming took 2 bases from V and 1 from J, leaving 12 bases between them. The V gene's germline CDR1 is MNHNY and CDR2 SVGAGI (reference sequence). This CDR3 has 16 amino acids. CDR3 in DNA: TGTGCCAGCAGTTACGTTTTCCGGGAGTCCTACAATGAGCAGTTCTTC. It translates to CASSYVFRESYNEQFF.

The V gene is TRBV4-3, the J gene TRBJ2-7; D is unresolved. Germline V CDR1 and CDR2: LGHNA, YSLEER. This CDR3 comprises 15 residues. Trimming cost V 3 bases and J 0 bases, with 12 bases left between them. The CDR3 is CASSHTMMSSYEQYF. The CDR3 bases are TGCGCCAGCAGCCACACTATGATGAGCTCCTACGAGCAGTACTTC.

V is TRBV11-2 and J is TRBJ2-7, with 12 bases lining up with TRBD2. J was trimmed by 5 bases and V by 4 bases; bases with no gene match: 3. The CDR3 totals 14 residues. Per the germline V gene, CDR1 is SGHAT and CDR2 is FQNNGV. CDR3 coding DNA: TGTGCCAGCAGCTCTAGCGGGAGGGCGCACGAGCAGTACTTC. Its protein is CASSSSGRAHEQYF. The variable domain in full, with the rest retrieved from reference TRBV11-2 and TRBJ2-7, is EAGVAQSPRYKIIEKRQSVAFWCNPISGHATLYWYQQILGQGPKLLIQFQNNGVVDDSQLPKDRFSAERLKGVDSTLKIQPAKLEDSAVYLCASSSSGRAHEQYFGPGTRLTVT.

J is TRBJ2-7 and V is TRBV7-3; TRBD1 matches at 7 bases. The V gene end was trimmed by 6 bases and the J gene end by 0 bases; junction bases not matched to a gene: 5. Germline CDR1 reads SGHTA; CDR2 reads FQGTGA. This CDR3 is built from 14 residues. CDR3 sequence reads: CASRPTGVSYEQYF. The CDR3 coding sequence is TGTGCCAGCAGACCTACAGGGGTCTCCTACGAGCAGTACTTC.

The chain carries TRBV10-3 and TRBJ2-5; TRBD1 aligns across 7 bases. Judging by the DNA end, TRBJ2-7 fits better; the J call may be wrong. The CDR3 loop spans 15 amino acids. The germline V gene encodes CDR1 ENHRY and CDR2 SYGVKD. The CDR3 region has the DNA TGTGCCATCAGTGACTCGACAGGGACCCCCTACGAGCAGTACTTC. It is translated as CAISDSTGTPYEQYF.